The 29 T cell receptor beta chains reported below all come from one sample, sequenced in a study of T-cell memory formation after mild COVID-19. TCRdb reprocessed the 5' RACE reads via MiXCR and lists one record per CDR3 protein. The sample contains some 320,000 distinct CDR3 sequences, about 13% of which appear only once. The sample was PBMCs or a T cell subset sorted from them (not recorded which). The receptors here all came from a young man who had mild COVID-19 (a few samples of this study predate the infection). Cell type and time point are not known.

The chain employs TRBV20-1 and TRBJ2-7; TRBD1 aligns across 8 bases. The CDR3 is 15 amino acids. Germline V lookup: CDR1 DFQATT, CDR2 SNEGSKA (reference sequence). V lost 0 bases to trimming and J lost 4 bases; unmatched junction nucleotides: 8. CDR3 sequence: CSARDPQGADYEQYF. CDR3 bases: TGCAGTGCTAGAGATCCTCAGGGGGCCGATTACGAGCAGTACTTC.

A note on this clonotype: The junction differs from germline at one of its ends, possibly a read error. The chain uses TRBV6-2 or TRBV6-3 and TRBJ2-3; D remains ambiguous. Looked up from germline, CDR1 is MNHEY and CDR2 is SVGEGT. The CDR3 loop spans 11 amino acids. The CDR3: CASRITYTQYF. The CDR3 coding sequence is TGTGCCAGCAGGATCACATATACGCAGTATTTT.

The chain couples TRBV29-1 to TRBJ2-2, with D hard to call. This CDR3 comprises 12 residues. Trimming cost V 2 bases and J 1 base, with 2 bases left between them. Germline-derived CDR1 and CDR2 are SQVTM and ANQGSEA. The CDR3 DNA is TGCAGCGTTGAACTGAACACCGGGGAGCTGTTTTTT. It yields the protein CSVELNTGELFF.

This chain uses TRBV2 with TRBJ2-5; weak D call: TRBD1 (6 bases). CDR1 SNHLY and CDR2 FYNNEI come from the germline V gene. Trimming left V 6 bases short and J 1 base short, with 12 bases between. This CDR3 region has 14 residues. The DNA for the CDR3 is TGTGCCAGCAGAACAGGGACCACCCAAGAGACCCAGTACTTC. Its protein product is CASRTGTTQETQYF. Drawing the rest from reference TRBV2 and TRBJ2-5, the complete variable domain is EPEVTQTPSHQVTQMGQEVILRCVPISNHLYFYWYRQILGQKVEFLVSFYNNEISEKSEIFDDQFSVERPDGSNFTLKIRSTKLEDSAMYFCASRTGTTQETQYFGPGTRLLVL.

In DNA, the CDR3 is TGTGCCAGCAGTTTTCAAAGGGGAGGCACTGAAGCTTTCTTT. It is translated as CASSFQRGGTEAFF. This chain uses TRBV27 with TRBJ1-1, with D perhaps TRBD1 (5 bases). Germline V gene data show CDR1 as MNHEY and CDR2 as SMNVEV (reference sequence). Trimming cost V 3 bases and J 4 bases, with 12 bases left between them. This CDR3 region has 14 residues.

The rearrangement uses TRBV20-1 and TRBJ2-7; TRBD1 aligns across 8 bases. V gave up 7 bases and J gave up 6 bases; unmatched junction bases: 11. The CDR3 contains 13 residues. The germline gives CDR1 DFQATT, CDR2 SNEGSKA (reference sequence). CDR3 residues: CSGRTTGEAEQYF. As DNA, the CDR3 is TGCAGTGGCAGGACGACAGGGGAGGCCGAGCAGTACTTC.

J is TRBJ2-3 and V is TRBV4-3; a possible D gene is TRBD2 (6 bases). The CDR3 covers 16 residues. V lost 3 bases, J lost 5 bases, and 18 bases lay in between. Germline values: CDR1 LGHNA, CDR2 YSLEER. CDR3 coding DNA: TGCGCCAGCAGCCACACCATCTCGTGGGGAGGAGATACGCAGTATTTT. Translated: CASSHTISWGGDTQYF.

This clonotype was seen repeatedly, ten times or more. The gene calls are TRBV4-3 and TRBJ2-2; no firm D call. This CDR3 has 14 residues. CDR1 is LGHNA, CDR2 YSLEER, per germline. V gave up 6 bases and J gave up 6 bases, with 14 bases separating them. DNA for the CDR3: TGCGCCAGCAGACTCGAAATCAGTTCCGGGGAGCTGTTTTTT. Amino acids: CASRLEISSGELFF.

The CDR3 DNA reads as TGTGCCAGCAGCAAAGGGCCAAAGAACACTGAAGCTTTCTTT. It encodes CASSKGPKNTEAFF. This rearrangement joins TRBV21-1 to TRBJ1-1. TRBV21-1 constitutes a pseudogene. The CDR3 has 14 amino acids.

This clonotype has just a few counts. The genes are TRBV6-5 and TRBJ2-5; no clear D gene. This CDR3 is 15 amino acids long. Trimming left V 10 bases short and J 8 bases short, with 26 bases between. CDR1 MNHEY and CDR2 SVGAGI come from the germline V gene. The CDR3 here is CATALGWSPLETQYF. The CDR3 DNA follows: TGTGCCACCGCCCTTGGGTGGTCACCTCTAGAAACCCAGTACTTC.

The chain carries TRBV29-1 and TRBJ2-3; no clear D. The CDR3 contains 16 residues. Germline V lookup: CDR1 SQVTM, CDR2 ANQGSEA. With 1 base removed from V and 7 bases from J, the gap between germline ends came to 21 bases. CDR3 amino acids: CSVEVIGATRKNTQYF. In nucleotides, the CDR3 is TGCAGCGTTGAAGTGATTGGCGCGACCCGCAAGAATACGCAGTATTTT.

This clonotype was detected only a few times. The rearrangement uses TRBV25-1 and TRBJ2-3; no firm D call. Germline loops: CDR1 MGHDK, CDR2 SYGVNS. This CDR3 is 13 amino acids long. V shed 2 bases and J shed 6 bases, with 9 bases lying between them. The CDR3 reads CASSELFQDTQYF. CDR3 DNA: TGTGCCAGCAGTGAACTCTTCCAGGATACGCAGTATTTT.

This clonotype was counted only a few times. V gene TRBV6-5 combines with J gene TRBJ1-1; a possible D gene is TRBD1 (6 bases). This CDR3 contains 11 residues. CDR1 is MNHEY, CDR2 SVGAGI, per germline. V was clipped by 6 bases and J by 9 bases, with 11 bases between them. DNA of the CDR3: TGTGCCAGCAGCCGCCGGGACAAAGCTTTCTTT. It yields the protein CASSRRDKAFF.

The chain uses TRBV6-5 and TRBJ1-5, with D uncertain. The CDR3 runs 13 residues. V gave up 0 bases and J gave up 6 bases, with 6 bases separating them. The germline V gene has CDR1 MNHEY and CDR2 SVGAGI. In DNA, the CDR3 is TGTGCCAGCAGTTACTCATTTGGTCAGCCCCAGCATTTT. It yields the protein CASSYSFGQPQHF.

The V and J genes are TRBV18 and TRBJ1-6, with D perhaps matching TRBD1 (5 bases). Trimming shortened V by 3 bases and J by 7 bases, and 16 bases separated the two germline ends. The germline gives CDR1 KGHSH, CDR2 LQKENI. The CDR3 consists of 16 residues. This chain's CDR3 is CASSPSASGLNSPLHF. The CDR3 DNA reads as TGTGCCAGCTCACCGAGTGCGTCAGGGCTCAATTCACCCCTCCACTTT.

CDR3 in amino acids: CASSSHPTQDEQFF. The CDR3 DNA reads TGCGCCAGCAGCTCTCATCCCACCCAAGATGAGCAGTTCTTC. The chain couples TRBV5-1 to TRBJ2-1, with D hard to call. The V end lost 3 bases, the J end lost 8 bases, and 15 bases lay between the germline ends. Germline assignment: CDR1 SGHRS and CDR2 YFSETQ. The CDR3 totals 14 residues.

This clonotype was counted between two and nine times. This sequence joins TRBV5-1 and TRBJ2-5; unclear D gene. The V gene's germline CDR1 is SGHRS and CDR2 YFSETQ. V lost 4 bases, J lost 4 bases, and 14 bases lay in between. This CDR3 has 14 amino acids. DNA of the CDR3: TGCGCCAGCAGCCCCGAAAGCGCAGGAGAGACCCAGTACTTC. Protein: CASSPESAGETQYF.

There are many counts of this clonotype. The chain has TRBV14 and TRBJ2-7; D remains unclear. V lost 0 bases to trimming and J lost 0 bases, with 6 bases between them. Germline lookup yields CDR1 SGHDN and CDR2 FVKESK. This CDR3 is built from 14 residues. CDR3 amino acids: CASSQDSNSYEQYV. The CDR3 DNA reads TGTGCCAGCAGCCAAGATTCAAACTCCTACGAGCAGTACGTC.

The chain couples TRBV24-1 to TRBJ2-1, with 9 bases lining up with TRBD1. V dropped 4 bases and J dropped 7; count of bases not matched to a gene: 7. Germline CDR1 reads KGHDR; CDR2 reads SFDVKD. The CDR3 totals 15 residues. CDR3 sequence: CATSDPGTGMNEQFF. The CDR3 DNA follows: TGTGCCACCAGTGACCCGGGGACAGGGATGAATGAGCAGTTCTTC.

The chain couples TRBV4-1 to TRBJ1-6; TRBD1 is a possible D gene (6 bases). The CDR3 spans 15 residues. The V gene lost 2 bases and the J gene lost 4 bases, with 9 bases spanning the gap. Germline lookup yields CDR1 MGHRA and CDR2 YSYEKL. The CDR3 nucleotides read TGCGCCAGCAGCCAACTCGGACAGTATAATTCACCCCTCCACTTT. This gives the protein CASSQLGQYNSPLHF.

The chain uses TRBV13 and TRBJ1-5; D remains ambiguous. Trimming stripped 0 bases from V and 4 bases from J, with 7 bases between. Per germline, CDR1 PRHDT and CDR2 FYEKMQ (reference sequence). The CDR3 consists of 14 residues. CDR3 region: CASSLGAINQPQHF. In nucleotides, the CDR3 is TGTGCCAGCAGCTTAGGGGCAATAAATCAGCCCCAGCATTTT.

In nucleotides, the CDR3 is TGTGCCAGTAGTATCGGGCCAGGTCAGAACACTGAAGCTTTCTTT. It yields the protein CASSIGPGQNTEAFF. The chain employs TRBV19 and TRBJ1-1; unclear D gene. V shed 3 bases and J shed 1 base, with 12 bases lying between them. There are 15 residues in the CDR3. The germline V gene encodes CDR1 LNHDA and CDR2 SQIVND (reference sequence).

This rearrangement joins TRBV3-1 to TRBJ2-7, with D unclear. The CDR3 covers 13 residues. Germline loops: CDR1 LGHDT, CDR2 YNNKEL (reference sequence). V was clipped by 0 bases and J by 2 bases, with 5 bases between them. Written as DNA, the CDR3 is TGTGCCAGCAGCCAAGAAGAGCCCTACGAGCAGTACTTC. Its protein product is CASSQEEPYEQYF.

CDR3 coding DNA: TGTGCCAGCGGAAGCGGGGGGTCAAACATTCAGTACTTC. Translation: CASGSGGSNIQYF. This chain uses TRBV7-2 with TRBJ2-4, with TRBD2 matching 9 bases. Germline V gene lookup returns CDR1 SGHTA and CDR2 FQGNSA. Trimming cost V 8 bases and J 6 bases; bases outside gene matches: 5. The CDR3 sequence is 13 residues long. The variable domain in full, completed from reference TRBV7-2 and TRBJ2-4, reads GAGVSQSPSNKVTEKGKDVELRCDPISGHTALYWYRQSLGQGLEFLIYFQGNSAPDKSGLPSDRFSAERTGGSVSTLTIQRTQQEDSAVYLCASGSGGSNIQYFGAGTRLSVL.

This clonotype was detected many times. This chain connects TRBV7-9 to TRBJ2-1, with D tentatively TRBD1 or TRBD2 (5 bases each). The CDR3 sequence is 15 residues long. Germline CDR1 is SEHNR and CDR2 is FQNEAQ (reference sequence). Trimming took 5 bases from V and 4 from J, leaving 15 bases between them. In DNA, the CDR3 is TGTGCCAGCAGCCCCCGAGGGACGGAGTACAATGAGCAGTTCTTC. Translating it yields CASSPRGTEYNEQFF.

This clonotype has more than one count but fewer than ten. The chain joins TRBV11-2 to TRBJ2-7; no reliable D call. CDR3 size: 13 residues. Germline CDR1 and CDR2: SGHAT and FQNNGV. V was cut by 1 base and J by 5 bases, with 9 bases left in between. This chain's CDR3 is CASSLVRRDEQYV. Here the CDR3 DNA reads TGTGCCAGCAGCTTAGTCCGCCGGGACGAGCAGTACGTC.

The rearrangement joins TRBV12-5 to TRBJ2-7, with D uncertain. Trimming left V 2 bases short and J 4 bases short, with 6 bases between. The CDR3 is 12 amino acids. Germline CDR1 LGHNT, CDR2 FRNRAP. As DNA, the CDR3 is TGTGCTAGTGGTTTGTACGGATACGAGCAGTACGTC. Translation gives CASGLYGYEQYV.

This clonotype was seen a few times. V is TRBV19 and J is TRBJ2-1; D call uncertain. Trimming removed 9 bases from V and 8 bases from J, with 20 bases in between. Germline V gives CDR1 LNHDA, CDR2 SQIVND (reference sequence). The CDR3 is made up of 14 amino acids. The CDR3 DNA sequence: TGTGCCAGCCGCCCTTCTGAAGGATTCGATGAGCAGTTCTTC. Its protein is CASRPSEGFDEQFF.

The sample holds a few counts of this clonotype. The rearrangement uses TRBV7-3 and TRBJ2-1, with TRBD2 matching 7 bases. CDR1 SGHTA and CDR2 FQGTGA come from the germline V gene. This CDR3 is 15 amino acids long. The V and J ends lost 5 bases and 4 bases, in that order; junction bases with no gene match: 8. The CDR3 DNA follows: TGTGCCAGCAGCCCTGGGGGGGACCAATACAATGAGCAGTTCTTC. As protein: CASSPGGDQYNEQFF. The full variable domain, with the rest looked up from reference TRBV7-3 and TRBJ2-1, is GAGVSQTPSNKVTEKGKYVELRCDPISGHTALYWYRQSLGQGPEFLIYFQGTGAADDSGLPNDRFFAVRPEGSVSTLKIQRTERGDSAVYLCASSPGGDQYNEQFFGPGTRLTVL.